The 28 T cell receptor beta chains listed next were all sequenced from one sample in a study of CD8+CD57+ T cells in acquired aplastic anemia. Genomic DNA constituted the template upon which TCR beta VDJ and CDR3 profiling was performed. MiXCR, applied by TCRdb to the reads, yields one record per CDR3 protein. In the table there are approximately 380,000 distinct CDR3 sequences, around 72% of which are singletons. Sequences were obtained from sorted CD4+, CD8+, or CD8+CD57+ T cells (not recorded which) from PBMCs. Receptor source: a human donor in good health, serving as a control.

This clonotype was recorded a few times. A much larger clone lies one base from this, so it may be a read error. The chain joins TRBV13 to TRBJ2-1; D is undetermined. V was pared by 7 bases and J by 9 bases, with 13 bases between. There are 12 residues in the CDR3. Germline V lookup: CDR1 PRHDT, CDR2 FYEKMQ (reference sequence). The chain's CDR3 is CASKQRHGEQFF. CDR3 coding DNA: TGTGCCAGCAAACAGCGTCATGGTGAGCAGTTCTTC.

V usage is TRBV7-9 and J usage is TRBJ1-3; D call uncertain. The V end lost 8 bases, the J end lost 3 bases, and 17 bases lay between the germline ends. From germline, CDR1 is SEHNR and CDR2 FQNEAQ (reference sequence). This CDR3 has 15 residues. CDR3 region: CASCPRGGVGNTIYF. The CDR3 DNA follows: TGTGCCAGCTGCCCCAGAGGCGGGGTTGGAAACACCATATATTTT.

The rearrangement joins TRBV12-3 or TRBV12-4 to TRBJ2-2; D gene unclear. CDR3 size: 15 residues. The germline V and J ends were trimmed by 1 base and 5 bases, with 11 bases remaining between them. The CDR3, as DNA: TGTGCCAGCAGTTTAGGCCGGTTTGCGACCGGGGAGCTGTTTTTT. Translation gives CASSLGRFATGELFF.

This clonotype was detected ten times or more. The genes are TRBV5-4 and TRBJ1-2; D not certain. The CDR3 sequence is 13 residues long. Germline CDR1 is SGHNT and CDR2 is YYREEE (reference sequence). Trimming shortened V by 0 bases and J by 8 bases, and 11 bases separated the two germline ends. The CDR3 protein is CASSLDGVGGYTF. Written as DNA, the CDR3 is TGTGCCAGCAGCTTGGACGGGGTTGGAGGCTACACCTTC.

As for this clonotype: The junction shows a germline mismatch at one end, possibly a read error. V gene TRBV7-2 combines with J gene TRBJ2-7; perhaps TRBD1 as D (5 bases). Germline V gives CDR1 SGHTA, CDR2 FQGNSA. The CDR3 is made up of 14 amino acids. CDR3 DNA sequence: TGTGCCAGCACCCCAGTCTTGGGGCCATACGACCAGTACTTC. Amino acids: CASTPVLGPYDQYF.

The chain carries TRBV4-2 and TRBJ2-7; 9 bases match TRBD2. The length of the CDR3 is 16 residues. J lost 2 bases, V lost 5 bases, and 10 bases had no gene match. CDR1 and CDR2 from the germline V gene are LGHNA and YNFKEQ. Here the CDR3 reads CASSSQTSGQTYEQYF. The CDR3 DNA follows: TGTGCCAGCAGCTCCCAGACTAGCGGACAAACCTACGAGCAGTACTTC.

This clonotype was recorded only once. A junction boundary mismatches the germline segment, possibly from a read error. The DNA of the CDR3 is TGTGCCAGCAGCTTAGTCGGGACAGAAGCTTTCTTTCGATTT. Its translation: CASSLVGTEAFFRF. The chain couples TRBV7-9 to TRBJ1-6; 7 bases map to TRBD1. Germline lookup yields CDR1 SEHNR and CDR2 FQNEAQ (reference sequence). The CDR3 totals 14 residues.

Notes on this clonotype: The CDR3 carries no conserved terminal phenylalanine or tryptophan, so it likely arises from a read error. The limits of the CDR3 on the DNA are not certain, so only TCRdb's listed CDR3 is given. The chain couples TRBV10-3 to TRBJ2-5; the D segment call TRBD1 is taken from the table without a DNA check. The CDR3 extends over 17 residues, inclusive of both ends. The germline CDR1 and CDR2 sequences are ENHRY and SYGVKD. This CDR3 reads CAISEISTGGGQVFQDG.

A few counts support this clonotype. This chain connects TRBV19 to TRBJ2-1, with D unresolved. The CDR3 covers 12 residues. Germline assignment: CDR1 LNHDA and CDR2 SQIVND (reference sequence). V was cut by 1 base and J by 6 bases, with 4 bases left in between. The CDR3 DNA follows: TGTGCCAGTAGTATAGGCGCCAATGAGCAGTTCTTC. Residues: CASSIGANEQFF.

This chain links TRBV9 with TRBJ2-5; TRBD1 agrees at 8 bases. The CDR3 extends over 15 amino acids. Unmatched junction bases numbered 11, after V lost 0 bases and J lost 10 bases. Germline assignment: CDR1 SGDLS and CDR2 YYNGEE. The CDR3 region is CASSVGTGGSEDQYF. The CDR3 nucleotides read TGTGCCAGCAGCGTAGGTACAGGGGGGTCCGAAGACCAGTACTTC.

At least ten counts were recorded for this clonotype. The J gene is TRBJ2-3, the V gene TRBV9; D ambiguous. Trimming shortened V by 3 bases and J by 0 bases, and 5 bases separated the two germline ends. The CDR3 extends over 13 amino acids. CDR1 is SGDLS, CDR2 YYNGEE, per germline. The CDR3 reads CASSAPSTDTQYF. As DNA, the CDR3 is TGTGCCAGCAGCGCCCCGAGCACAGATACGCAGTATTTT.

This clonotype was seen many times. J is TRBJ1-1 and V is TRBV6-1; 9 bases agree with TRBD1. CDR3 length: 15 amino acids. The ends lost 7 bases at V and 10 bases at J; junction bases unmatched: 16. Germline values: CDR1 MNHNS, CDR2 SASEGT. In nucleotides, the CDR3 is TGTGCCAGCACCGCAGTGGGGGGACAGGGAGGAGGAGCTTTCTTT. Its protein product is CASTAVGGQGGGAFF.

V usage is TRBV7-2 and J usage is TRBJ2-1; D gene uncertain. TRBJ1-2 matches the DNA end more closely, so the J call is doubtful. The germline CDR1 and CDR2 sequences are SGHTA and FQGNSA. CDR3 length equals 13 residues. CDR3 in DNA: TGTGCCAGCACTGCTAGGCCCTACAAAGAGTACACCTTC. Translation: CASTARPYKEYTF.

Concerning this clonotype: One end of the junction does not line up with germline, which may come from a read error. V gene TRBV5-5 combines with J gene TRBJ2-6; 7 bases align to TRBD1. Germline V gene data show CDR1 as SGHKS and CDR2 as YYEKEE (reference sequence). This CDR3 comprises 15 residues. The CDR3, as DNA: TGCGCCAGCAGCTCACAGGGGTCTGGGGCCAACGTCCTGACTTTC. Its translation is CASSSQGSGANVLTF.

V usage is TRBV5-1 and J usage is TRBJ2-7; 7 nucleotides agree with TRBD1. The CDR3 extends over 15 amino acids. J was trimmed by 4 bases and V by 0 bases; bases with no gene match: 7. The germline V gene encodes CDR1 SGHRS and CDR2 YFSETQ. CDR3 sequence (DNA): TGCGCCAGCAGCTTGGTGGGACAGAAGGTTTACGAGCAGTACTTC. Translation gives CASSLVGQKVYEQYF.

A single count supports this clonotype. The chain links TRBV12-3 or TRBV12-4 to TRBJ1-2, with D possibly being TRBD1 (5 bases). V gave up 5 bases and J gave up 4 bases, with 11 bases separating them. The CDR3 consists of 13 residues. This chain's CDR3 is CASSPRGTYGYTF. CDR3 DNA sequence: TGTGCCAGCAGTCCACGCGGGACCTATGGCTACACCTTC.

Details on this clonotype: The DNA is omitted, as the CDR3 cannot be located on it reliably, and the CDR3 follows TCRdb's listing. The chain couples TRBV5-1 to TRBJ1-2; the table's D call of TRBD1 was not tested on the DNA. With termini counted, the CDR3 has 10 amino acids. CDR1 and CDR2 (germline): SGHRS, YFSETQ. CDR3 loop: CASSVGAGTF.

The chain has TRBV15 and TRBJ2-7, with 8 bases that match TRBD1. Looked up from germline, CDR1 is LNHNV and CDR2 is YYDKDF (reference sequence). The V gene end was trimmed by 3 bases and the J gene end by 0 bases; junction bases not matched to a gene: 7. This CDR3 is built from 16 residues. CDR3 amino acids: CATSRQRTGISYEQYF. The CDR3 nucleotides are TGTGCCACCAGCAGGCAAAGGACAGGGATCTCCTACGAGCAGTACTTC.

Remarks on this clonotype: This is likely a read error, given that the CDR3 carries no conserved phenylalanine or tryptophan at its end. It is unclear where the CDR3 begins or ends on the DNA, so no DNA is shown, and the CDR3 is as TCRdb lists it. The chain carries TRBV7-7 and TRBJ1-2; the table's D gene call, TRBD1, was not cross checked with the DNA. From its first to its last residue, the CDR3 has 13 amino acids. Germline-derived CDR1 and CDR2 are SSHAT and FNYEAQ (reference sequence). The CDR3 region is CASSLAGTGKPQH.

This clonotype was observed many times. The V and J genes are TRBV6-1 and TRBJ1-2, with D hard to call. The CDR3 consists of 13 residues. Germline loops: CDR1 MNHNS, CDR2 SASEGT. V dropped 2 bases and J dropped 4 bases, with 8 bases sitting between them. This chain's CDR3 is CASSESRTYGYTF. In nucleotides, the CDR3 is TGTGCCAGCAGTGAATCTCGGACCTATGGCTACACCTTC.

This chain joins TRBV2 and TRBJ1-1; the D is unclear. Per the germline V gene, CDR1 is SNHLY and CDR2 is FYNNEI. The CDR3 has 13 residues. Trimming took 6 bases from V and 5 from J, leaving 13 bases between them. Here the CDR3 reads CASSWQEQTEAFF. The CDR3 DNA follows: TGTGCCAGCAGCTGGCAGGAGCAGACTGAAGCTTTCTTT.

This clonotype occurred once. The gene calls are TRBV12-3 or TRBV12-4 and TRBJ1-5, with D perhaps TRBD1 (5 bases). The CDR3 sequence is 12 residues long. Trimming took 8 bases from V and 7 from J, leaving 12 bases between them. The CDR3, as DNA: TGTGCCAGCGGTCTGGGGGGGCAGCCCCAGCATTTT. As protein: CASGLGGQPQHF.

J is TRBJ2-7 and V is TRBV20-1; no clear D. The V gene lost 2 bases and the J gene lost 0 bases, with 8 bases spanning the gap. CDR3 length: 13 residues. Germline V gene sequence: CDR1 DFQATT, CDR2 SNEGSKA (reference sequence). The CDR3 DNA reads as TGCAGTGCTAGATCCGCAGGCTCCTACGAGCAGTACTTC. Translation gives CSARSAGSYEQYF.

Comment on this clonotype: Compared with germline, one end of the junction differs, possibly owing to a read error. The chain has TRBV10-3 and TRBJ2-3; 10 bases align to TRBD1. CDR1 is ENHRY, CDR2 SYGVKD, per germline. The CDR3 sequence is 15 residues long. The CDR3 nucleotides read TGTGCCACCAGTGAGCCCGGGACAGGGGAAGATACGCAGTATTTT. Protein: CATSEPGTGEDTQYF.

The CDR3 region is CASSRRAGFSAKYF. The CDR3 DNA reads as TGTGCCAGCAGTCGCCGGGCGGGGTTCTCGGCGAAGTATTTT. The chain links TRBV7-3 to TRBJ2-3, with D possibly being TRBD2 (6 bases). Trimming stripped 6 bases from V and 13 bases from J, with 23 bases between. The CDR3 has 14 amino acids. The germline gives CDR1 SGHTA, CDR2 FQGTGA.

In this sample, this clonotype turned up many times. V and J are TRBV20-1 and TRBJ2-3; possibly TRBD2 for D (5 bases). The CDR3 consists of 14 residues. Germline CDR1 is DFQATT and CDR2 is SNEGSKA (reference sequence). Trimming stripped 2 bases from V and 0 bases from J, with 9 bases between. CDR3 loop: CSARSGGSTDTQYF. The CDR3 DNA follows: TGCAGTGCTAGAAGCGGAGGAAGCACAGATACGCAGTATTTT.

The chain uses TRBV7-9 and TRBJ2-7; D is uncertain. Per germline, CDR1 SEHNR and CDR2 FQNEAQ (reference sequence). V lost 4 bases to trimming and J lost 2 bases, with 15 bases between them. CDR3 length: 15 residues. The CDR3 region is CASSSGHPPAYEQYF. The DNA for the CDR3 is TGTGCCAGCAGCTCTGGGCATCCTCCGGCCTACGAGCAGTACTTC.

The chain employs TRBV12-3 or TRBV12-4 and TRBJ2-7; possibly TRBD1 for D (5 bases). The CDR3 runs to 11 residues. Trimming cost V 4 bases and J 11 bases, with 12 bases left between them. CDR3 coding DNA: TGTGCCAGCAGTTCCCCAGGGCTGGAGTACTTC. Translating gives CASSSPGLEYF.